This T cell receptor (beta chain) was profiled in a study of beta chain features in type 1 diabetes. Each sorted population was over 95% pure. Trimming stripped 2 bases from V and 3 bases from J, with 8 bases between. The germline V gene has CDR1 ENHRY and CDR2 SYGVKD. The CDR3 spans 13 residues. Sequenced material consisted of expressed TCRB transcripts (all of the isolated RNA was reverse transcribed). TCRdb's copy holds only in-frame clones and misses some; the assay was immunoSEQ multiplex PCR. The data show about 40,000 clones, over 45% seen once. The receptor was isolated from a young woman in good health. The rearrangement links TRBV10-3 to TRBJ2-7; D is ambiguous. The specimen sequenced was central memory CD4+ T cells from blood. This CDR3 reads CAISEAGYYEQYF. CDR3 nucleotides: TGTGCCATCAGTGAGGCAGGTTACTACGAGCAGTACTTC.